This TCR beta chain was sequenced during a study of PD-L1 blockade in urothelial cancer. The repertoire was sequenced with immunoSEQ multiplex PCR; TCRdb's copy has only in-frame clones and lacks some. The table has 50,000 or so clones, approximately 80% seen once. Trimming stripped 3 bases from V and 0 bases from J, with 17 bases between. CDR1 SGHTA and CDR2 FQGNSA come from the germline V gene. This CDR3 contains 18 residues. Source: PBMCs, taken around atezolizumab (anti-PD-L1) treatment. J is TRBJ1-4 and V is TRBV7-2, with TRBD1 as a possible D gene (6 bases). The receptor comes from a man aged 40-49 years with urothelial cancer. The CDR3 DNA reads TGTGCCAGCAGCTTGACAGGTTCGAATCTTGCAACTAATGAAAAACTGTTTTTT. As protein: CASSLTGSNLATNEKLFF.